The clone carrying this T cell receptor (beta chain) was seen once. Its target is not known. The sample belongs to a study of radiation and T cells in renal cell carcinoma. The CDR3 is 17 residues long. Germline values: CDR1 SGHTA, CDR2 FQGTGA. Trimming removed 5 bases at V and 2 bases at J, with 20 bases between. Described time point: baseline pretreatment blood. Treatment given: 15 Gy SBRT to primary tumor, nephrectomy 4 weeks later. This renal cell carcinoma was of the clear cell type. Study-level results: Without pretreatment biopsies, baseline tumor clonotype presence was undetermined. In blood, top tumor clones expanded by 2 weeks, shrinking by 4.

Produced via immunoSEQ multiplex PCR; TCRdb's table is partial and in-frame only. The sample carries about 140,000 clones, 75% to 90% recorded once. The starting material was blood, obtained from a patient whose treatment included radiotherapy and nephrectomy. This chain links TRBV7-3 with TRBJ2-3; TRBD2 is a possible D gene (6 bases). This TCR came from a woman between 45 and 65 years old with renal cell carcinoma. Written as DNA, the CDR3 is TGTGCCAGCAGCCTAGGGACCGGGACTTCCATCACAGATACGCAGTATTTT. Translating gives CASSLGTGTSITDTQYF.